These 9 T cell receptor beta chains share one sample of origin, sequenced in a study of blood T cell repertoires in COVID-19. Here immunoSEQ multiplex PCR was the method, and the copy in TCRdb shows in-frame clones only, minus some. The sample lists approximately 98,000 clones, approximately 82% seen once, with 4% to 5% in the top ten. Sequenced sample: peripheral blood. The source of these receptors is a woman aged 70 to 79 with acute or convalescent COVID-19.

V is TRBV7-9 and J is TRBJ2-1, with D uncertain. Per the germline V gene, CDR1 is SEHNR and CDR2 is FQNEAQ (reference sequence). Between the trimmed V and J ends, which lost 0 bases and 4 bases, there was a span of 19 bases. This CDR3 has 18 amino acids. This CDR3 is CASSLAVSLHGPYNEQFF. The CDR3 DNA sequence: TGTGCCAGCAGCTTAGCCGTCTCTCTGCATGGCCCGTACAATGAGCAGTTCTTC.

To note about this clone: Other DNA variants within this sample encode the same CDR3. The rearrangement links TRBV19 to TRBJ1-5; unclear D gene. Trimming took off 1 base at V and 4 bases at J, with 5 bases between the two ends. The V gene's germline CDR1 is LNHDA and CDR2 SQIVND (reference sequence). This CDR3 has 13 residues. The CDR3 coding sequence is TGTGCCAGTAGTATAGGAGGAAATCAGCCCCAGCATTTT. This gives the protein CASSIGGNQPQHF.

This chain connects TRBV3-1 (or the pseudogene TRBV3-2) to TRBJ2-7; D is undetermined. Trimming pared 4 bases from V and 3 bases from J, leaving 4 bases between. Germline V lookup: CDR1 LGHDT, CDR2 YNNKEL (reference sequence). The CDR3 covers 11 residues. The CDR3 DNA is TGTGCCAGCAGCCCCCTCTACGAGCAGTACTTC. Protein: CASSPLYEQYF.

The chain has TRBV2 and TRBJ1-4; no clear D gene. Germline loops: CDR1 SNHLY, CDR2 FYNNEI. V gave up 6 bases and J gave up 5 bases, with 13 bases separating them. The length of the CDR3 is 14 residues. CDR3 in DNA: TGTGCCAGCAGAGACATGGGTGGGAATGAAAAACTGTTTTTT. Protein: CASRDMGGNEKLFF.

The rearrangement joins TRBV6-2 or TRBV6-3 to TRBJ2-1; D uncertain. Trimming took 5 bases from V and 5 from J, leaving 7 bases between them. The germline gives CDR1 MNHEY, CDR2 SVGEGT. The CDR3 consists of 12 residues. DNA of the CDR3: TGTGCCAGCAGTCCCCTTCACAATGAGCAGTTCTTC. It encodes CASSPLHNEQFF.

The count of this clone is one. The chain couples TRBV19 to TRBJ1-2, with TRBD1 identical over 9 bases. Losses at the gene ends were 5 bases for V and 2 bases for J; bases not matched to a gene: 6. This CDR3 spans 15 amino acids. Germline CDR1 reads LNHDA; CDR2 reads SQIVND (reference sequence). The CDR3: CASSALQGANYGYTF. CDR3 sequence (DNA): TGTGCCAGTAGTGCTCTACAGGGGGCCAACTATGGCTACACCTTC.

The J gene is TRBJ2-5, the V gene TRBV5-6; TRBD1 aligns across 10 bases. The CDR3 is 15 residues long. CDR1 and CDR2 from the germline V gene are SGHDT and YYEEEE. Unmatched junction bases numbered 8, after V lost 2 bases and J lost 7 bases. CDR3 sequence reads: CASSLGTGAVRTQYF. In nucleotides, the CDR3 is TGTGCCAGCAGCTTAGGGACAGGGGCCGTCAGGACCCAGTACTTC. The variable domain in full, with the rest retrieved from reference TRBV5-6 and TRBJ2-5, is DAGVTQSPTHLIKTRGQQVTLRCSPKSGHDTVSWYQQALGQGPQFIFQYYEEEERQRGNFPDRFSGHQFPNYSSELNVNALLLGDSALYLCASSLGTGAVRTQYFGPGTRLLVL.

As to this clone: At one of its ends the junction is not consistent with the germline gene, which may arise from a read error. V usage is TRBV28 and J usage is TRBJ1-5, with 10 bases matching TRBD1. Germline lookup yields CDR1 MDHEN and CDR2 SYDVKM. The CDR3 totals 14 residues. The CDR3 loop reads CGTGVGLGNQPQHF. The CDR3 bases are TGCGGGACAGGGGTTGGTTTGGGCAATCAGCCCCAGCATTTT.

The genes are TRBV10-3 and TRBJ2-7, with 11 bases aligning to TRBD2. The J segment lost 4 bases and the V segment lost 4 bases, leaving 9 bases of the junction unmatched. CDR1 and CDR2 (germline): ENHRY, SYGVKD. There are 16 residues in the CDR3. CDR3 in DNA: TGTGCCATCAGTGCTTCCCTTAGCGGGAGGGCGTACGAGCAGTACTTC. Translating it yields CAISASLSGRAYEQYF.